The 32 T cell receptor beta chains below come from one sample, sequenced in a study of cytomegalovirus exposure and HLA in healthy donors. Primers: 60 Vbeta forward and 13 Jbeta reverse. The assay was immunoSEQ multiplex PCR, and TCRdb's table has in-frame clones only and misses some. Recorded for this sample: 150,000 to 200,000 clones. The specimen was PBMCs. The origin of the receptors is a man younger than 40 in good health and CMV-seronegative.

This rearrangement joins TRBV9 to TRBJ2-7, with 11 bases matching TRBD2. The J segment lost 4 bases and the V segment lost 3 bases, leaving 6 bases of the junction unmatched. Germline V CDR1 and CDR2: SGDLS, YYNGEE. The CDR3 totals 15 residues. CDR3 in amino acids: CASSALAGGWYEQYF. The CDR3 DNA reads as TGTGCCAGCAGCGCGCTAGCGGGAGGATGGTACGAGCAGTACTTC.

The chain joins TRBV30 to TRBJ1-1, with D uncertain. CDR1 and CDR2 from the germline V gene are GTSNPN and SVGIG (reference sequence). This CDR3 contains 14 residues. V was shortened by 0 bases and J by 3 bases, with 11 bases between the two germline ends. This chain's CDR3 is CAWSVGVGDTEAFF. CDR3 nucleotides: TGTGCCTGGAGTGTCGGGGTCGGCGACACTGAAGCTTTCTTT.

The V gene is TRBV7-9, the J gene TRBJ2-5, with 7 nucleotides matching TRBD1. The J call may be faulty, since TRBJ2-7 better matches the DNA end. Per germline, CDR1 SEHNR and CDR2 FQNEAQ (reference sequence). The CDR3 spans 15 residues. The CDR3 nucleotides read TGTGCCAGCAGCTTAGGGGACAGTTTTCCCTACGAGCAGTACTTC. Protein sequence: CASSLGDSFPYEQYF.

DNA for the CDR3: TGCGCCAGCAGCCAAGTTTTTGAGACAGCTACCCTTGAAGCTTTCTTT. It is translated as CASSQVFETATLEAFF. The chain links TRBV4-1 to TRBJ1-1; TRBD1 is a possible D gene (5 bases). Trimming stripped 1 base from V and 7 bases from J, with 19 bases between. The V gene's germline CDR1 is MGHRA and CDR2 YSYEKL. The CDR3 totals 16 residues.

The CDR3: CSVVGGYSNTEAFF. The CDR3 DNA reads as TGCAGCGTTGTTGGCGGATATTCGAACACTGAAGCTTTCTTT. The rearrangement uses TRBV29-1 and TRBJ1-1; D gene ambiguous. From germline, CDR1 is SQVTM and CDR2 ANQGSEA. This CDR3 comprises 14 residues. V was shortened by 4 bases and J by 1 base, with 13 bases between the two germline ends.

CDR3 residues: CASSGPQGRGQPQHF. The CDR3 DNA follows: TGTGCCAGCAGTGGACCCCAAGGGAGGGGTCAGCCCCAGCATTTT. This sequence joins TRBV6-1 and TRBJ1-5, with D possibly TRBD1 on 5 matching bases. The germline gives CDR1 MNHNS, CDR2 SASEGT. V lost 4 bases, J lost 6 bases, and 16 bases lay in between. The CDR3 has 15 residues.

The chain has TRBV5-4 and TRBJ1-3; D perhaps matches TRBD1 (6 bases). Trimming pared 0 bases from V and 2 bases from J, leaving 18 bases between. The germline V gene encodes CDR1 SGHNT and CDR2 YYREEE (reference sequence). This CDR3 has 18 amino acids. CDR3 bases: TGTGCCAGCAGCTTGGAGCCTCTTTGGACAGTAACTGGAAACACCATATATTTT. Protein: CASSLEPLWTVTGNTIYF. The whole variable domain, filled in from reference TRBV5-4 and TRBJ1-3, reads ETGVTQSPTHLIKTRGQQVTLRCSSQSGHNTVSWYQQALGQGPQFIFQYYREEENGRGNFPPRFSGLQFPNYSSELNVNALELDDSALYLCASSLEPLWTVTGNTIYFGEGSWLTVV.

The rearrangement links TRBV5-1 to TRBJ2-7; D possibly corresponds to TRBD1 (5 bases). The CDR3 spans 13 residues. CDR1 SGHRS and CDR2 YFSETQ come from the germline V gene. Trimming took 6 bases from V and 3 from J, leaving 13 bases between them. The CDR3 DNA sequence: TGCGCCAGCACAAGAACAGGTTTCTACGAGCAGTACTTC. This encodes CASTRTGFYEQYF.

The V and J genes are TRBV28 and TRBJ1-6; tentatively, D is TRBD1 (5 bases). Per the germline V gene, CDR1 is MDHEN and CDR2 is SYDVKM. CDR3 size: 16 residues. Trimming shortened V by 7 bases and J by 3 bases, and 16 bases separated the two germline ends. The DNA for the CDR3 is TGTGCCAGCACCTCGGAGGGGACGGGCTATAATTCACCCCTCCACTTT. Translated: CASTSEGTGYNSPLHF.

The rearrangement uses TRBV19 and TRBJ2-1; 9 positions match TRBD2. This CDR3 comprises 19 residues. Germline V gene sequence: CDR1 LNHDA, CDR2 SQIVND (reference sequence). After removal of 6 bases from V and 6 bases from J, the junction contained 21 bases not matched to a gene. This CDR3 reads CASRGSWGNSGSRSNEQFF. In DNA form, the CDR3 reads TGTGCCAGTAGGGGCTCATGGGGCAATAGCGGGAGTAGAAGCAATGAGCAGTTCTTC.

The CDR3 nucleotides are TGCGCCAGCAGACCCTCGCGGAGCGGGGGGGATAGCTCCTACAATGAGCAGTTCTTC. Amino acids: CASRPSRSGGDSSYNEQFF. This chain links TRBV4-1 with TRBJ2-1, with 10 bases lining up with TRBD2. The CDR3 length is 19 residues. CDR1 MGHRA and CDR2 YSYEKL come from the germline V gene. Germline trimming cut 6 bases from V and 0 bases from J; bases unmatched to any gene: 14.

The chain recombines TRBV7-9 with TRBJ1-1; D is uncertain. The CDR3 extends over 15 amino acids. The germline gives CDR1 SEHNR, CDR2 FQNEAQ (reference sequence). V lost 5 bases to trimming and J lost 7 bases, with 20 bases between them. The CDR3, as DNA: TGTGCCAGCAGCCCCCTAATCTCTCTCGGGGTTGAAGCTTTCTTT. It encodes CASSPLISLGVEAFF.

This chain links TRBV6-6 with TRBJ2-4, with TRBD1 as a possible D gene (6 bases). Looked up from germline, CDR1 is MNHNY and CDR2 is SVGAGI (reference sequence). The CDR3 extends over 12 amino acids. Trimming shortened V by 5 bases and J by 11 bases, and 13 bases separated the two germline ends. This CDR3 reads CASSQQGSFQYF. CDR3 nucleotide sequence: TGTGCCAGCAGTCAACAGGGAAGTTTTCAGTACTTC.

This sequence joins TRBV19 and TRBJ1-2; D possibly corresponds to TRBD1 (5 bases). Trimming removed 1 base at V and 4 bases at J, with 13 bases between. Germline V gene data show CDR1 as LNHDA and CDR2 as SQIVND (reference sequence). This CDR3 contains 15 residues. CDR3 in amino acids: CASSIGNRLSYGYTF. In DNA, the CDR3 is TGTGCCAGTAGTATAGGCAACAGGCTGTCCTATGGCTACACCTTC.

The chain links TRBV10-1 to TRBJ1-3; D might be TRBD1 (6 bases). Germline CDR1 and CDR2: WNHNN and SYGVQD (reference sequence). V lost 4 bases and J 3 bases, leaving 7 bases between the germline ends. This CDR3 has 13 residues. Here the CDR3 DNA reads TGCGCCAGCAGTGCACAGGGTGGAAACACCATATATTTT. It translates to CASSAQGGNTIYF.

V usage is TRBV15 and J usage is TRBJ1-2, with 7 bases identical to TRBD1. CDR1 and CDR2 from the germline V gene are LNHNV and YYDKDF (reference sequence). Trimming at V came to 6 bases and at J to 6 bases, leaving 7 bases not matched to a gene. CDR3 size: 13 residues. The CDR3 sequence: CATRGQGGHGYTF. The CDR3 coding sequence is TGTGCCACCAGAGGGCAGGGGGGTCATGGCTACACCTTC.

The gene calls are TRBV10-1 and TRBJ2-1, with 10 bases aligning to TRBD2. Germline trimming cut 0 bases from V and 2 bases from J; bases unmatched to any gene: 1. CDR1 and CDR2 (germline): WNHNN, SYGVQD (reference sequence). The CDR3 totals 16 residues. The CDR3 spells CASSESLAGAYNEQFF. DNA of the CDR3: TGCGCCAGCAGTGAGTCCCTAGCGGGAGCCTACAATGAGCAGTTCTTC.

CDR3 sequence reads: CASMRESANEKLFF. The CDR3 coding sequence is TGTGCCAGCATGAGGGAGTCGGCTAATGAAAAACTGTTTTTT. The chain uses TRBV2 and TRBJ1-4; D is unresolved. Germline CDR1 is SNHLY and CDR2 is FYNNEI. The CDR3 is 14 amino acids. Trimming cost V 7 bases and J 3 bases, with 12 bases left between them.

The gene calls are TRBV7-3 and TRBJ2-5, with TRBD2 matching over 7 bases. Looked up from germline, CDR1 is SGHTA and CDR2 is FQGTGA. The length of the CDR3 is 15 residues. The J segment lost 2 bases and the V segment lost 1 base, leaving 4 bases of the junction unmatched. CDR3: CASSLNGLVQETQYF. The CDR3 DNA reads TGTGCCAGCAGCTTAAACGGACTAGTTCAAGAGACCCAGTACTTC.

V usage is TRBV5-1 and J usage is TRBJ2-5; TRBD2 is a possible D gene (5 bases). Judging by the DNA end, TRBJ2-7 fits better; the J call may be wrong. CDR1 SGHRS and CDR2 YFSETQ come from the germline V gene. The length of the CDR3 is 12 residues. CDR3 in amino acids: CASSLEGGEQYF. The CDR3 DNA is TGCGCCAGCAGCTTAGAAGGAGGCGAGCAGTACTTC.

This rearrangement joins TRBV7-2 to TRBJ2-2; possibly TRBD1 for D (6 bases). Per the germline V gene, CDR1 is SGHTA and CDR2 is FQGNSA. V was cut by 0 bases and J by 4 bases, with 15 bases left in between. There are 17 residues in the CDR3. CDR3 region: CASSLAGTRVLTGELFF. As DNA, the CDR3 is TGTGCCAGCAGCTTAGCGGGGACAAGAGTACTCACCGGGGAGCTGTTTTTT.

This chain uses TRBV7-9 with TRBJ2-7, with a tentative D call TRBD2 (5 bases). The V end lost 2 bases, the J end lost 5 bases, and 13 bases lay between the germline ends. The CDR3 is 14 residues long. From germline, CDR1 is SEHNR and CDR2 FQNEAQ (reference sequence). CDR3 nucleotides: TGTGCCAGCAGCTTACCGTACCTCGGGAACGAGCAGTACTTC. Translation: CASSLPYLGNEQYF.

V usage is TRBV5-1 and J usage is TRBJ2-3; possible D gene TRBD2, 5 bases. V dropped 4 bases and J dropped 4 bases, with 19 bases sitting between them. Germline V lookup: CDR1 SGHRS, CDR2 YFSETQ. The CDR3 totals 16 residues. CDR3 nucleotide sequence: TGCGCCAGCAGCACCTCCGGGGTCCATGAAGCAGATACGCAGTATTTT. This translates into CASSTSGVHEADTQYF.

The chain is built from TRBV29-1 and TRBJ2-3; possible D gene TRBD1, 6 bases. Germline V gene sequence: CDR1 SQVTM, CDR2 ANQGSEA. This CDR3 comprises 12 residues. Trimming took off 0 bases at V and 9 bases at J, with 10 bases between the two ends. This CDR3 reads CSVEDIGGTQYF. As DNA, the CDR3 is TGCAGCGTTGAAGATATAGGGGGAACGCAGTATTTT.

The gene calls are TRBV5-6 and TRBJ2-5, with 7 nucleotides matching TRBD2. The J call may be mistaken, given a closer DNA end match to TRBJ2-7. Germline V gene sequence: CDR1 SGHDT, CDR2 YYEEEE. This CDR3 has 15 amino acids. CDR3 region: CASSLGEGGYYEQYF. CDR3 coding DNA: TGTGCCAGCAGCCTGGGGGAGGGCGGTTACTACGAGCAGTACTTC.

CDR3 amino acids: CASSERAGDRTDKQFF. DNA of the CDR3: TGTGCCAGCAGTGAAAGGGCAGGGGACCGTACGGACAAGCAGTTCTTC. V and J are TRBV2 and TRBJ2-1; possible D gene TRBD1, 6 bases. In germline, CDR1 is SNHLY, CDR2 FYNNEI. The V and J ends lost 2 bases and 11 bases respectively, with 22 bases between them. The CDR3 loop spans 16 amino acids.

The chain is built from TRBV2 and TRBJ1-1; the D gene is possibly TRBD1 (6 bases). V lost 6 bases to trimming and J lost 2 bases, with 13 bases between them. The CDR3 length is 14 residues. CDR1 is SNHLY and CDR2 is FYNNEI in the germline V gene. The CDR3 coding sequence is TGTGCCAGCAGGCGACAGGCACAAAACACTGAAGCTTTCTTT. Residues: CASRRQAQNTEAFF.

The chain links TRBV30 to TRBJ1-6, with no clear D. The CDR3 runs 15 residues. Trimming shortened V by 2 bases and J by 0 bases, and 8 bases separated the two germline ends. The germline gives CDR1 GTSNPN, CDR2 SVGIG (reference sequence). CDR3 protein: CAWSYSSSYNSPLHF. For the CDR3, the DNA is TGTGCCTGGAGTTACTCGAGCTCCTATAATTCACCCCTCCACTTT.

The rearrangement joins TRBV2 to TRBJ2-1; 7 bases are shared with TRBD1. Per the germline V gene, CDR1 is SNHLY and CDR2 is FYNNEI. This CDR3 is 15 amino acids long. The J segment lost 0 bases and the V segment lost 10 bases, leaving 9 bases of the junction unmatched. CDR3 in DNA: TGTGCCACCTCCCCACAGGGGAGCTCCTACAATGAGCAGTTCTTC. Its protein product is CATSPQGSSYNEQFF.

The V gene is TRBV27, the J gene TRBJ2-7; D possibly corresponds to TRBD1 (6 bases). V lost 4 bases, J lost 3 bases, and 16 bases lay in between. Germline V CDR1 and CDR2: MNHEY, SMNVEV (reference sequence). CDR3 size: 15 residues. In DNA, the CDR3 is TGTGCCAGCAGTTCAATACAGGGATTGGGCTACGAGCAGTACTTC. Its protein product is CASSSIQGLGYEQYF.

The CDR3 sequence: CASSFTGTQPQHF. Written as DNA, the CDR3 is TGTGCCAGCAGTTTCACAGGGACCCAGCCCCAGCATTTT. J is TRBJ1-5 and V is TRBV11-3, with a tentative D call TRBD1 (6 bases). V was trimmed by 6 bases and J by 7 bases, leaving 13 bases between them. Germline V lookup: CDR1 SGHNT, CDR2 YENEEA. There are 13 residues in the CDR3.

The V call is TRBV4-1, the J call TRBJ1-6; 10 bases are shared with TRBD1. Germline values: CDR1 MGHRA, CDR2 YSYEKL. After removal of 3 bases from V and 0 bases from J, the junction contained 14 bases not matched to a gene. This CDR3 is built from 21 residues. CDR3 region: CASSHRISPGQGSSYNSPLHF. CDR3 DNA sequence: TGCGCCAGCAGCCACAGAATTTCTCCGGGACAGGGGAGCTCCTATAATTCACCCCTCCACTTT.